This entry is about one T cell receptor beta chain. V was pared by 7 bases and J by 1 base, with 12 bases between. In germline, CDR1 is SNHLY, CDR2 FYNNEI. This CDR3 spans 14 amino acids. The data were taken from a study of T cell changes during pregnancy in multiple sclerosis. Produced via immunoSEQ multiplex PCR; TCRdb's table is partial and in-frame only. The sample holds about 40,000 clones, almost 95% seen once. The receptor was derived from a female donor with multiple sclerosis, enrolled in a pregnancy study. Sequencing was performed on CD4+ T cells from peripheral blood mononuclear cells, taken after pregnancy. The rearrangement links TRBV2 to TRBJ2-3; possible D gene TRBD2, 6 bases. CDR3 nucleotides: TGTGCCAGCATAAAGACTAGAGGCACAGATACGCAGTATTTT. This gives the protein CASIKTRGTDTQYF. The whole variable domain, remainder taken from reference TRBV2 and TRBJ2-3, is EPEVTQTPSHQVTQMGQEVILRCVPISNHLYFYWYRQILGQKVEFLVSFYNNEISEKSEIFDDQFSVERPDGSNFTLKIRSTKLEDSAMYFCASIKTRGTDTQYFGPGTRLTVL.